A single sample gave rise to the 24 T cell receptor beta chains below, sequenced in a study of T cell responses to AZD1222 COVID-19 vaccine. Sequencing used immunoSEQ multiplex PCR; TCRdb keeps in-frame clones, though not all of them. This repertoire shows approximately 150,000 clones, approximately 90% found once; its top ten account for 3% to 3.5%. The sample consisted of peripheral blood, taken 28 days after the second AZD1222 dose. The receptors originated from an adult who received the AZD1222 COVID-19 vaccine.

The V call is TRBV5-4, the J call TRBJ2-5, with 9 bases that match TRBD2. V lost 0 bases and J lost 5; bases outside the gene matches: 8. CDR3 length: 16 residues. Germline V gene sequence: CDR1 SGHNT, CDR2 YYREEE (reference sequence). CDR3 sequence (DNA): TGTGCCAGCAGCTTGGTTGCGGGAGGGCCTAGTGAGACCCAGTACTTC. Residues: CASSLVAGGPSETQYF. The whole variable domain, remainder taken from reference TRBV5-4 and TRBJ2-5, is ETGVTQSPTHLIKTRGQQVTLRCSSQSGHNTVSWYQQALGQGPQFIFQYYREEENGRGNFPPRFSGLQFPNYSSELNVNALELDDSALYLCASSLVAGGPSETQYFGPGTRLLVL.

The rearrangement joins TRBV30 to TRBJ1-2; 8 positions agree with TRBD1. Per the germline V gene, CDR1 is GTSNPN and CDR2 is SVGIG (reference sequence). The V and J ends lost 2 bases and 4 bases, in that order; junction bases with no gene match: 9. The CDR3 spans 15 residues. Here the CDR3 reads CAWSSRTGHPYGYTF. In DNA, the CDR3 is TGTGCCTGGAGTTCTCGGACAGGGCATCCCTATGGCTACACCTTC.

V and J are TRBV5-1 and TRBJ2-7; possible D gene TRBD1, 6 bases. The ends were cut back, 3 bases at V and 2 bases at J, with 12 bases in the middle. The CDR3 consists of 14 residues. Germline values: CDR1 SGHRS, CDR2 YFSETQ. The CDR3: CASSSGTSTYEQYF. CDR3 bases: TGCGCCAGCAGCTCCGGGACATCGACCTACGAGCAGTACTTC. Filled out from reference TRBV5-1 and TRBJ2-7, the complete variable domain reads KAGVTQTPRYLIKTRGQQVTLSCSPISGHRSVSWYQQTPGQGLQFLFEYFSETQRNKGNFPGRFSGRQFSNSRSEMNVSTLELGDSALYLCASSSGTSTYEQYFGPGTRLTVT.

The CDR3 sequence: CASSLEGIPNQPQHF. The DNA for the CDR3 is TGTGCCAGCAGCTTGGAGGGAATTCCCAATCAGCCCCAGCATTTT. The V call is TRBV5-8, the J call TRBJ1-5, with D unclear. The CDR3 is 15 residues long. V lost 0 bases, J lost 3 bases, and 10 bases lay in between. Per germline, CDR1 SGHTS and CDR2 YDEGEE.

The chain couples TRBV15 to TRBJ2-7; 7 positions match TRBD2. CDR3 length equals 16 residues. Germline V gene sequence: CDR1 LNHNV, CDR2 YYDKDF (reference sequence). Trimming at V came to 0 bases and at J to 1 base, leaving 6 bases not matched to a gene. DNA for the CDR3: TGTGCCACCAGCAGAGATAGGGGCGGGAGTTCCTACGAGCAGTACTTC. Protein product: CATSRDRGGSSYEQYF.

This chain links TRBV7-9 with TRBJ1-4; D possibly corresponds to TRBD1 (5 bases). Trimming pared 1 base from V and 8 bases from J, leaving 14 bases between. The CDR3 covers 15 residues. CDR1 and CDR2 from the germline V gene are SEHNR and FQNEAQ (reference sequence). CDR3 coding DNA: TGTGCCAGCAGCTTAGTCCTGGACATCGGCGAAAAACTGTTTTTT. Its translation: CASSLVLDIGEKLFF.

V gene TRBV29-1 combines with J gene TRBJ2-7; D is possibly TRBD1 or TRBD2 (6 bases each). This CDR3 is 16 amino acids long. The germline V gene has CDR1 SQVTM and CDR2 ANQGSEA. V gave up 3 bases and J gave up 3 bases, with 21 bases separating them. This CDR3 reads CSVEEMGRGLNYEQYF. The CDR3 DNA reads as TGCAGCGTTGAGGAAATGGGCCGGGGGCTTAACTACGAGCAGTACTTC.

This chain uses TRBV20-1 with TRBJ1-5, with TRBD1 matching 7 bases. The CDR3 runs 13 residues. J lost 5 bases, V lost 3 bases, and 4 bases had no gene match. Germline-derived CDR1 and CDR2 are DFQATT and SNEGSKA (reference sequence). The CDR3 sequence: CSASWGTDQPQHF. The DNA for the CDR3 is TGCAGTGCTAGTTGGGGGACAGATCAGCCCCAGCATTTT.

This clone has a single count. The V gene is TRBV3-1 (or the pseudogene TRBV3-2), the J gene TRBJ2-1; perhaps TRBD2 as D (6 bases). CDR3 size: 15 residues. V was shortened by 1 base and J by 2 bases, with 9 bases between the two germline ends. CDR1 LGHDT and CDR2 YNNKEL come from the germline V gene (reference sequence). Here the CDR3 reads CASSQVGSPYNEQFF. Written as DNA, the CDR3 is TGTGCCAGCAGCCAAGTCGGGAGCCCCTACAATGAGCAGTTCTTC.

The rearrangement joins TRBV29-1 to TRBJ1-5, with D unclear. The V gene lost 4 bases and the J gene lost 4 bases, with 11 bases spanning the gap. The germline gives CDR1 SQVTM, CDR2 ANQGSEA. CDR3 length: 13 amino acids. CDR3 sequence: CSVGGALNQPQHF. As DNA, the CDR3 is TGCAGCGTTGGAGGAGCCCTAAATCAGCCCCAGCATTTT.

In nucleotides, the CDR3 is TGCGCCAGCAGTGAGTCGGGCCAGGGGTACGAGCAGTACTTC. Protein: CASSESGQGYEQYF. The genes are TRBV10-1 and TRBJ2-7; D is possibly TRBD1 (6 bases). Trimming shortened V by 0 bases and J by 4 bases, and 10 bases separated the two germline ends. Germline V gene sequence: CDR1 WNHNN, CDR2 SYGVQD (reference sequence). There are 14 residues in the CDR3.

V and J are TRBV2 and TRBJ1-2; D ambiguous. Germline V lookup: CDR1 SNHLY, CDR2 FYNNEI. V was pared by 7 bases and J by 8 bases, with 17 bases between. This CDR3 contains 13 residues. This CDR3 reads CASIGRPAGGYTF. CDR3 DNA: TGTGCCAGCATCGGCAGACCCGCCGGAGGCTACACCTTC.

This chain uses TRBV19 with TRBJ1-4; possible D gene TRBD1, 5 bases. The germline V gene encodes CDR1 LNHDA and CDR2 SQIVND (reference sequence). The CDR3 sequence is 14 residues long. Trimming pared 3 bases from V and 8 bases from J, leaving 13 bases between. The CDR3 spells CASSMGQGVEKLFF. The CDR3 region has the DNA TGTGCCAGTAGTATGGGGCAGGGAGTCGAAAAACTGTTTTTT.

This chain connects TRBV7-9 to TRBJ1-2; no clear D. The germline gives CDR1 SEHNR, CDR2 FQNEAQ (reference sequence). CDR3 length: 12 residues. Between the trimmed V and J ends, which lost 1 base and 5 bases, there was a span of 5 bases. CDR3 nucleotide sequence: TGTGCCAGCAGCTTAGTGGAGTATGGCTACACCTTC. Protein: CASSLVEYGYTF.

To note about this clone: Within the sample, other DNA sequences also encode this same CDR3. This chain uses TRBV18 with TRBJ1-5; the D is unclear. Per germline, CDR1 KGHSH and CDR2 LQKENI. The CDR3 contains 13 residues. V was trimmed by 2 bases and J by 4 bases, leaving 6 bases between them. The CDR3 sequence is CASSPDRNQPQHF. CDR3 DNA: TGTGCCAGCTCACCAGATAGGAATCAGCCCCAGCATTTT.

Relative to its sample, this clone is medium-sized. The CDR3 nucleotides are TGTGCCAGCAGTTCCGTAAAGGGGAATGAGCAGTTCTTC. Amino acid sequence: CASSSVKGNEQFF. The rearrangement joins TRBV4-2 to TRBJ2-1; D might be TRBD1 (5 bases). The CDR3 loop spans 13 amino acids. The V end lost 6 bases, the J end lost 7 bases, and 13 bases lay between the germline ends. The germline V gene has CDR1 LGHNA and CDR2 YNFKEQ.

The gene calls are TRBV7-7 and TRBJ2-2, with a tentative D call TRBD2 (5 bases). The V and J ends lost 5 bases and 0 bases respectively, with 10 bases between them. Germline CDR1 and CDR2: SSHAT and FNYEAQ (reference sequence). The CDR3 is 15 amino acids. For the CDR3, the DNA is TGTGCCAGCAGCCGGACTGTCGCGAACACCGGGGAGCTGTTTTTT. As protein: CASSRTVANTGELFF.

This chain's CDR3 is CASSFGALTGELFF. The CDR3 DNA reads TGTGCCAGCAGTTTTGGAGCTCTCACCGGGGAGCTGTTTTTT. This chain uses TRBV27 with TRBJ2-2; D gene uncertain. V was shortened by 3 bases and J by 4 bases, with 9 bases between the two germline ends. Germline V gene sequence: CDR1 MNHEY, CDR2 SMNVEV (reference sequence). The CDR3 loop spans 14 amino acids.

This sequence joins TRBV29-1 and TRBJ1-1, with D unclear. Looked up from germline, CDR1 is SQVTM and CDR2 is ANQGSEA. The germline V and J ends were trimmed by 6 bases and 6 bases, with 11 bases remaining between them. This CDR3 region has 11 residues. CDR3 sequence (DNA): TGCAGCGTCTCCCTCATCCCTGAAGCTTTCTTT. Its translation is CSVSLIPEAFF.

The chain links TRBV18 to TRBJ2-1; 8 bases are a match to TRBD2. V was pared by 3 bases and J by 12 bases, with 7 bases of the junction left unmatched. The CDR3 loop spans 13 amino acids. Per the germline V gene, CDR1 is KGHSH and CDR2 is LQKENI. CDR3 DNA: TGTGCCAGCTCACCCCAGAGCGGGAGAGGGCAGTTCTTC. Protein product: CASSPQSGRGQFF.

This clone has a single count. J is TRBJ1-4 and V is TRBV30; no firm D call. V was trimmed by 0 bases and J by 4 bases, leaving 12 bases between them. Germline V lookup: CDR1 GTSNPN, CDR2 SVGIG (reference sequence). The CDR3 runs 15 residues. This CDR3 reads CAWSVGGPDNEKLFF. The DNA of the CDR3 is TGTGCCTGGAGTGTAGGAGGACCAGATAATGAAAAACTGTTTTTT.

The rearrangement uses TRBV2 and TRBJ2-7; TRBD1 aligns across 7 bases. The CDR3 has 13 residues. Germline V gene lookup returns CDR1 SNHLY and CDR2 FYNNEI. The V and J ends lost 7 bases and 0 bases, in that order; junction bases with no gene match: 3. The CDR3 DNA is TGTGCCAGCATGGGGGACAGCTCCTACGAGCAGTACTTC. This codes for CASMGDSSYEQYF.

The J gene is TRBJ2-1, the V gene TRBV7-9; TRBD2 might be the D (6 bases). CDR3 length equals 17 residues. Trimming stripped 4 bases from V and 2 bases from J, with 18 bases between. Germline V CDR1 and CDR2: SEHNR, FQNEAQ (reference sequence). This CDR3 is CASSSLGAGRTYNEQFF. Here the CDR3 DNA reads TGTGCCAGCAGCTCCCTCGGTGCGGGGAGGACCTACAATGAGCAGTTCTTC.

The rearrangement uses TRBV3-1 (or the pseudogene TRBV3-2) and TRBJ1-1; a weak D match, TRBD1 (5 bases). Trimming removed 5 bases at V and 8 bases at J, with 12 bases between. CDR1 LGHDT and CDR2 YNNKEL come from the germline V gene (reference sequence). This CDR3 comprises 12 residues. The CDR3: CASSFFGQEAFF. Here the CDR3 DNA reads TGTGCCAGCAGCTTTTTTGGACAAGAAGCTTTCTTT.